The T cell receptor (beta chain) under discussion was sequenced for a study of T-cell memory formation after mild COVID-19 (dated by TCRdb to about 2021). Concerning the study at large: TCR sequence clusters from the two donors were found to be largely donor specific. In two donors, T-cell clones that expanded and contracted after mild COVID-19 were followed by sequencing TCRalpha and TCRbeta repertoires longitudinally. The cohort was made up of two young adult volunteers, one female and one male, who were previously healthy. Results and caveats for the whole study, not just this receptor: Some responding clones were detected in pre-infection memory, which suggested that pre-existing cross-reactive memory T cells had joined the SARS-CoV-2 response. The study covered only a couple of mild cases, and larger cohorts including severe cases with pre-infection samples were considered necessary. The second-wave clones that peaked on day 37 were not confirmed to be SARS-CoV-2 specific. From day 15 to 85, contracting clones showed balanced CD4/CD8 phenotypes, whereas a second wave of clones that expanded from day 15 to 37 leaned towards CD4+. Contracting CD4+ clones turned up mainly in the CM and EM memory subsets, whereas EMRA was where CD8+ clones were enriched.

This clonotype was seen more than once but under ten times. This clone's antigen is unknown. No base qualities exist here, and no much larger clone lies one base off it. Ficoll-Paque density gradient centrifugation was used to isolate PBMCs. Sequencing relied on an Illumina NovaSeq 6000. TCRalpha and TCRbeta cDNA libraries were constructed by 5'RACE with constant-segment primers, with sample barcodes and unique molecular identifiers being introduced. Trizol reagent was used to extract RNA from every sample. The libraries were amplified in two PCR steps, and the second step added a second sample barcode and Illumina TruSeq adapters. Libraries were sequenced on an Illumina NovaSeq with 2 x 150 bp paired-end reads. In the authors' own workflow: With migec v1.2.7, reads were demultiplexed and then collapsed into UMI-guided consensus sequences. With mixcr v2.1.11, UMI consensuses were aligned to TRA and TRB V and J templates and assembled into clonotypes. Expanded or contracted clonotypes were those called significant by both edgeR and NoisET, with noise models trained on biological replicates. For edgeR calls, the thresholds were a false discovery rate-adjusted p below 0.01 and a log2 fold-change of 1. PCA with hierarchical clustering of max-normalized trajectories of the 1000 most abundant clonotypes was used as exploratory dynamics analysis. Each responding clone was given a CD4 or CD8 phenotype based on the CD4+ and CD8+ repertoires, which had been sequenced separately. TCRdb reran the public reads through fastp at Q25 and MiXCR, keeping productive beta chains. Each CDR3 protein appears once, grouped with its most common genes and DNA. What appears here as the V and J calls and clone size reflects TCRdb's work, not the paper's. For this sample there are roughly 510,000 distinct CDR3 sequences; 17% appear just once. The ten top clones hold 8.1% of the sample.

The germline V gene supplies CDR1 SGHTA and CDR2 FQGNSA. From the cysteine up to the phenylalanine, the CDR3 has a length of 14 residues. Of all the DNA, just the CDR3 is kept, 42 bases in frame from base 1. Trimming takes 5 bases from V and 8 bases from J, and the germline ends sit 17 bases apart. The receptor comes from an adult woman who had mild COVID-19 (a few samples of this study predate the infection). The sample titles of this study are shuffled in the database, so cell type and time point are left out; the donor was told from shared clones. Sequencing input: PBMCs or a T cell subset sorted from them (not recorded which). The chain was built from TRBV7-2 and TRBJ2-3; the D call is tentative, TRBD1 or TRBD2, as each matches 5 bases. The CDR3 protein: CASSPGGSEGTQYF. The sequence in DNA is TGTGCCAGCAGCCCTGGGGGTAGTGAGGGTACGCAGTATTTT.